These T cell receptor beta chains were read from a single sample in a study of T cell repertoires in cytomegalovirus infection. TCRdb reprocessed the reads via MiXCR and lists one record per CDR3 protein. The data show approximately 160,000 distinct CDR3 sequences, over 15% seen once. The sequencing input was CD8+ T cells from PBMCs. The source of these receptors is a human donor in good health (CMV status not recorded). Some clones in this sample may be carry-over from other donors' samples. The CDR3 runs from the conserved cysteine through the conserved F or W. The order of the fields is V gene, D gene, clone size, J gene, CDR3 DNA, CDR3 protein. The D gene is left open where the match is weak. Clone size is shown for a subset of rows, as once, few, many or a class of expanded clone.

V gene: TRBV5-1
D gene: NA
clone size: few
J gene: TRBJ1-1
CDR3 DNA: TGCGCCAGCTCCCCGAAGCAGGCTTTGACGAACACTGAAGCTTTCTTT
CDR3 protein: CASSPKQALTNTEAFF

V gene: TRBV7-9
D gene: NA
clone size: few
J gene: TRBJ2-7
CDR3 DNA: TGTGCCAGCACTGGACAGTTCTACGAGCAGTACTTC
CDR3 protein: CASTGQFYEQYF

V gene: TRBV20-1
D gene: TRBD1
clone size: few
J gene: TRBJ2-7
CDR3 DNA: TGCAGTGCTAGAGATTTCCTCGGGACAGAGACCTCCTACGAGCAGTACTTC
CDR3 protein: CSARDFLGTETSYEQYF

V gene: TRBV6-2/TRBV6-3
D gene: TRBD2
clone size: NA
J gene: TRBJ2-1
CDR3 DNA: TGTGCCAGCAGTCTAGCGGGAGAGTACAATGAGCAGTTCTTC
CDR3 protein: CASSLAGEYNEQFF

V gene: TRBV28
D gene: NA
clone size: NA
J gene: TRBJ2-7
CDR3 DNA: TGTGCCAGCAGTATACTTTTTGAAGGGACAAGCTACGAGCAGTACTTC
CDR3 protein: CASSILFEGTSYEQYF

V gene: TRBV7-6
D gene: TRBD1
clone size: NA
J gene: TRBJ2-7
CDR3 DNA: TGTGCCAGCAGCTTAGAGGGACAGGGGACCTACGAGCAGTACTTC
CDR3 protein: CASSLEGQGTYEQYF

V gene: TRBV7-6
D gene: NA
clone size: NA
J gene: TRBJ2-1
CDR3 DNA: TGTGCCAGCAGCCGGACGGGCGGCTCCTACAATGAGCAGTTCTTC
CDR3 protein: CASSRTGGSYNEQFF

V gene: TRBV29-1
D gene: TRBD2
clone size: NA
J gene: TRBJ2-5
CDR3 DNA: TGCAGCGTTGATCCAGCGGGACGAGAGACCCAGTACTTC
CDR3 protein: CSVDPAGRETQYF

V gene: TRBV7-2
D gene: NA
clone size: many
J gene: TRBJ2-5
CDR3 DNA: TGTGCCAGCAGCTTAGTTTTTGGGAGGTTGCAAGAGACCCAGTACTTC
CDR3 protein: CASSLVFGRLQETQYF

V gene: TRBV28
D gene: NA
clone size: NA
J gene: TRBJ2-7
CDR3 DNA: TGTGCCACCTTCGAGGGTAGGGGGCAGTACTTC
CDR3 protein: CATFEGRGQYF

V gene: TRBV28
D gene: NA
clone size: few
J gene: TRBJ2-7
CDR3 DNA: TGTGCCAGCAGTTTATTTCCGGCAGGGTCTTCCTACGAGCAGTACTTC
CDR3 protein: CASSLFPAGSSYEQYF

V gene: TRBV15
D gene: NA
clone size: NA
J gene: TRBJ1-1
CDR3 DNA: TGTGCCACCAGCAGTGCCGGGGTGAACACTGAAGCTTTCTTT
CDR3 protein: CATSSAGVNTEAFF

V gene: TRBV7-2
D gene: NA
clone size: many
J gene: TRBJ2-7
CDR3 DNA: TGTGCCAGCAGCCCCCCCGGGGCGCCCCCCCACGAGCAGTACTTC
CDR3 protein: CASSPPGAPPHEQYF

V gene: TRBV5-4
D gene: NA
clone size: NA
J gene: TRBJ1-4
CDR3 DNA: TGTGCCAGCAGCTTGACAACTAATGAAAAACTGTTTTTT
CDR3 protein: CASSLTTNEKLFF

V gene: TRBV7-2
D gene: NA
clone size: few
J gene: TRBJ1-6
CDR3 DNA: TGTGCCAGCAGCCCGTATGCAGGGGACTATAATTCACCCCTCCACTTT
CDR3 protein: CASSPYAGDYNSPLHF

V gene: TRBV7-9
D gene: TRBD1
clone size: few
J gene: TRBJ2-7
CDR3 DNA: TGTGCCAGCAGCAAAGAGAGGAGACAGGGGTCCTACGAGCAGTACTTC
CDR3 protein: CASSKERRQGSYEQYF

V gene: TRBV6-2/TRBV6-3
D gene: NA
clone size: few
J gene: TRBJ2-7
CDR3 DNA: TGTGCCAGCAGTTACGGGGCCACCTACGAGCAGTACTTC
CDR3 protein: CASSYGATYEQYF

V gene: TRBV7-8
D gene: TRBD2
clone size: many
J gene: TRBJ2-3
CDR3 DNA: TGTGCCAGCACCGGGACTAGCGGGACTAGCACAGATACGCAGTATTTT
CDR3 protein: CASTGTSGTSTDTQYF

V gene: TRBV7-2
D gene: NA
clone size: NA
J gene: TRBJ2-3
CDR3 DNA: TGTGCCAGCAGCTTAGTCGGGGTCACAGATACGCAGTATTTT
CDR3 protein: CASSLVGVTDTQYF

V gene: TRBV28
D gene: TRBD2
clone size: few
J gene: TRBJ2-3
CDR3 DNA: TGTGCCAGCAGTTTAGTTAGGCGGGAGAAGTATTTT
CDR3 protein: CASSLVRREKYF

V gene: TRBV28
D gene: TRBD2
clone size: NA
J gene: TRBJ2-3
CDR3 DNA: TGTGCCAGCAGTTTTGAGCGGGAAGGAGGTACGCAGTATTTT
CDR3 protein: CASSFEREGGTQYF

V gene: TRBV28
D gene: TRBD2
clone size: NA
J gene: TRBJ2-7
CDR3 DNA: TGTGCCAGCAGTTCTCCATATCGACTAGCGGGGTTAGGGTACGAGCAGTACTTC
CDR3 protein: CASSSPYRLAGLGYEQYF

V gene: TRBV11-3
D gene: NA
clone size: NA
J gene: TRBJ1-1
CDR3 DNA: TGTGCCAGCAGCTTAGAGCGGGCGAGGGCTTTCTTT
CDR3 protein: CASSLERARAFF

V gene: TRBV6-2/TRBV6-3
D gene: TRBD1
clone size: NA
J gene: TRBJ2-7
CDR3 DNA: TGTGCCAGCAGTTCCATCGGGACAGCTAGCCCCTACGAGCAGTACTTC
CDR3 protein: CASSSIGTASPYEQYF

V gene: TRBV11-2
D gene: TRBD1
clone size: few
J gene: TRBJ2-1
CDR3 DNA: TGTGCCAGCAGCCCCGGGACAGGGGATGGCAATGAGCAGTTCTTC
CDR3 protein: CASSPGTGDGNEQFF

V gene: TRBV5-6
D gene: NA
clone size: few
J gene: TRBJ2-1
CDR3 DNA: TGTGCCAGCAGCTCGGAGGGGGACGCATACAATGAGCAGTTCTTC
CDR3 protein: CASSSEGDAYNEQFF

V gene: TRBV11-2
D gene: TRBD1
clone size: few
J gene: TRBJ2-7
CDR3 DNA: TGTGCCAGCATCTACGGGACAGGGGGCGCCTACGAGCAGTACTTC
CDR3 protein: CASIYGTGGAYEQYF

V gene: TRBV4-1
D gene: NA
clone size: few
J gene: TRBJ2-3
CDR3 DNA: TGCGCCAGCAGCCAACTGGGACTTAGCACAGATACGCAGTATTTT
CDR3 protein: CASSQLGLSTDTQYF

V gene: TRBV10-3
D gene: NA
clone size: NA
J gene: TRBJ2-7
CDR3 DNA: TGTGCCATCGGCGGCAGGGGCTACGAGCAGTACTTC
CDR3 protein: CAIGGRGYEQYF

V gene: TRBV6-4
D gene: TRBD1
clone size: NA
J gene: TRBJ2-1
CDR3 DNA: TGTGCCAGCAGCCGGACAGGGAGTGACGACTACAATGAGCAGTTCTTC
CDR3 protein: CASSRTGSDDYNEQFF

V gene: TRBV29-1
D gene: NA
clone size: NA
J gene: TRBJ1-2
CDR3 DNA: TGCAGCGTTGAAGATCTCTCCTCTTCCCTCTATGGCTACACCTTC
CDR3 protein: CSVEDLSSSLYGYTF

V gene: TRBV19
D gene: NA
clone size: few
J gene: TRBJ2-1
CDR3 DNA: TGTGCCAGTAGTATAACAACAGGGATATTAGGGCCCTACAATGAGCAGTTCTTC
CDR3 protein: CASSITTGILGPYNEQFF

V gene: TRBV7-6
D gene: NA
clone size: NA
J gene: TRBJ2-7
CDR3 DNA: TGTGCCAGCAGCTTCGGCAGGAGCGACGAGCAGTACTTC
CDR3 protein: CASSFGRSDEQYF

V gene: TRBV7-8
D gene: TRBD2
clone size: few
J gene: TRBJ2-3
CDR3 DNA: TGTGCCAGCAGACGTCCGGCGGGAGGAGGGGATACGCAGTATTTT
CDR3 protein: CASRRPAGGGDTQYF

V gene: TRBV25-1
D gene: NA
clone size: NA
J gene: TRBJ1-5
CDR3 DNA: TGTGCCAGCAGCAGTGGGGGGGACGGTCCGGGTCAGCCCCGGCATTTT
CDR3 protein: CASSSGGDGPGQPRHF

V gene: TRBV19
D gene: TRBD1
clone size: few
J gene: TRBJ2-2
CDR3 DNA: TGTGCCAGTAAGGATGGGACAGACACCGGGGAGCTGTTTTTT
CDR3 protein: CASKDGTDTGELFF

V gene: TRBV28
D gene: TRBD1
clone size: NA
J gene: TRBJ2-3
CDR3 DNA: TGTGCCAGCAGTCCCGGGACAGGGGCCAGCACAGATACGCAGTATTTT
CDR3 protein: CASSPGTGASTDTQYF

V gene: TRBV7-9
D gene: TRBD2
clone size: NA
J gene: TRBJ2-7
CDR3 DNA: TGTGCCAGCGCCGGGGGGGCCTACGAGCAGTACTTC
CDR3 protein: CASAGGAYEQYF

V gene: TRBV5-5
D gene: NA
clone size: few
J gene: TRBJ2-7
CDR3 DNA: TGTGCCAGCAGCTTGGAGGGCAGTCCGGCCTACGAGCAGTACTTC
CDR3 protein: CASSLEGSPAYEQYF

V gene: TRBV7-2
D gene: NA
clone size: NA
J gene: TRBJ2-4
CDR3 DNA: TGTGCCAGCAGCTTAGGGCCCGATACAGAAAAGTCGACTTTC
CDR3 protein: CASSLGPDTEKSTF

V gene: TRBV27
D gene: NA
clone size: few
J gene: TRBJ1-4
CDR3 DNA: TGTGCCAGCACCACACTCGGGGGGGATGAGAAACTGTTTTTT
CDR3 protein: CASTTLGGDEKLFF

V gene: TRBV6-2/TRBV6-3
D gene: TRBD2
clone size: NA
J gene: TRBJ2-7
CDR3 DNA: TGTGCCAGCAGTTACCGTTTTCGACTAGCCACGGGGGGGGAGCAGTACTTC
CDR3 protein: CASSYRFRLATGGEQYF

V gene: TRBV28
D gene: NA
clone size: NA
J gene: TRBJ2-7
CDR3 DNA: TGTGCCAGCAGTTTTAACAGGAACGCACTTCACTACGAGCAGTACTTC
CDR3 protein: CASSFNRNALHYEQYF

V gene: TRBV11-2
D gene: TRBD1
clone size: NA
J gene: TRBJ1-4
CDR3 DNA: TGTGCCAGCAGCGGAAACAGGGGGGCGAATGAAAAACTGTTTTTT
CDR3 protein: CASSGNRGANEKLFF

V gene: TRBV5-4
D gene: TRBD2
clone size: few
J gene: TRBJ2-1
CDR3 DNA: TGTGCCAGCAGCCCAACGGGACTAGCGGGAGTTTATGAGCAGTTCTTC
CDR3 protein: CASSPTGLAGVYEQFF

V gene: TRBV7-8
D gene: NA
clone size: few
J gene: TRBJ2-3
CDR3 DNA: TGTGCCAGCAGCCATAACGGGCCACTAGACAGCGCAGATACGCAGTATTTT
CDR3 protein: CASSHNGPLDSADTQYF

V gene: TRBV27
D gene: NA
clone size: many
J gene: TRBJ1-1
CDR3 DNA: TGTGCCAGCAGTTTATCAAGAAGCTTTGACACTGAAGCTTTCTTT
CDR3 protein: CASSLSRSFDTEAFF

V gene: TRBV10-3
D gene: TRBD2
clone size: few
J gene: TRBJ2-5
CDR3 DNA: TGTGCCACCGGTCCGGTAGCGGGACCCCAAGAGACCCAGTACTTC
CDR3 protein: CATGPVAGPQETQYF

V gene: TRBV4-3
D gene: NA
clone size: NA
J gene: TRBJ2-7
CDR3 DNA: TGCGCCAGCAGCCAGTTAAGGGACTCCAACTACGAGCAGTACTTC
CDR3 protein: CASSQLRDSNYEQYF

V gene: TRBV20-1
D gene: NA
clone size: NA
J gene: TRBJ1-1
CDR3 DNA: TGCAGTGCTAGAGGCCGAAGGGTAGACAGGAACGAGAACACTGAAGCTTTCTTT
CDR3 protein: CSARGRRVDRNENTEAFF

V gene: TRBV6-2/TRBV6-3
D gene: NA
clone size: NA
J gene: TRBJ2-2
CDR3 DNA: TGTGCCAGCAGTTACCGGGGGATGAACACCGGGGAGCTGTTTTTT
CDR3 protein: CASSYRGMNTGELFF

V gene: TRBV4-1
D gene: TRBD2
clone size: few
J gene: TRBJ2-1
CDR3 DNA: TGCGCCAGCAGCAACACCGGGACTAGGGGTTTCAATGAGCAGTTCTTC
CDR3 protein: CASSNTGTRGFNEQFF

V gene: TRBV5-1
D gene: NA
clone size: NA
J gene: TRBJ2-7
CDR3 DNA: TGCGCCAGCAGCTTTGGGGCTACCTACGAGCAGTACTTC
CDR3 protein: CASSFGATYEQYF

V gene: TRBV27
D gene: NA
clone size: NA
J gene: TRBJ1-1
CDR3 DNA: TGTGCCAGCAGTTTATCGGGGGGAGAAGCTTTCTTT
CDR3 protein: CASSLSGGEAFF

V gene: TRBV29-1
D gene: NA
clone size: NA
J gene: TRBJ1-2
CDR3 DNA: TGCAGCGCCCCTCGAGGGGGGGACTATGGCTACACCTTC
CDR3 protein: CSAPRGGDYGYTF